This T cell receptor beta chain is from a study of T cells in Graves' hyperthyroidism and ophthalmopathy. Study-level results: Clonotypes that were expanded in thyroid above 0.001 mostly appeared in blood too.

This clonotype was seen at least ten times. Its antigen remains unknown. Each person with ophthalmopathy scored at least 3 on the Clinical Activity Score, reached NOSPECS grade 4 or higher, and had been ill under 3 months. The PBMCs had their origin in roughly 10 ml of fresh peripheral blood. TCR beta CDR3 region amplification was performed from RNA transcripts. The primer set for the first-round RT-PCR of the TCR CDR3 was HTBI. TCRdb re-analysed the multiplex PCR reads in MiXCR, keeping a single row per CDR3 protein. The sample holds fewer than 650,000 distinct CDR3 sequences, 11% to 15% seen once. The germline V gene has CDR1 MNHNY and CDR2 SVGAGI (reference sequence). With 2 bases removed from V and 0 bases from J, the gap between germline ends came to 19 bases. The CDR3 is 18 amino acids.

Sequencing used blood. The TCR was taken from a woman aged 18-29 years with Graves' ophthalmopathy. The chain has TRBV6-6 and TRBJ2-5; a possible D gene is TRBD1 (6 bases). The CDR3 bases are TGTGCCAGCAGTTACCCGATGATCGCCGGGACAAACCAAGAGACCCAGTACTTC. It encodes CASSYPMIAGTNQETQYF.